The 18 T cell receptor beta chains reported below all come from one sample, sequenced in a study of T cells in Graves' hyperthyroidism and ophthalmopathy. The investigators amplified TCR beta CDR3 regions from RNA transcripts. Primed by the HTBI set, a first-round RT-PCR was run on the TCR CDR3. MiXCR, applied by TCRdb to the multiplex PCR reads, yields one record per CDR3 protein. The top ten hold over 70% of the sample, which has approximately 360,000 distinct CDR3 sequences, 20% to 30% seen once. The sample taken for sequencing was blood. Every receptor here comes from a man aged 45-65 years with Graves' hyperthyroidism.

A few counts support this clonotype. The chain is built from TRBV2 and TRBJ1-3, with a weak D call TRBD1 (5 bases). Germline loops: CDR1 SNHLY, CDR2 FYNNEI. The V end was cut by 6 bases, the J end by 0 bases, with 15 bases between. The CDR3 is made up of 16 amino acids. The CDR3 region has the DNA TGTGCCAGCAGCGAATGGTCAGGGAGCTCTGGAAACACCATATATTTT. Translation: CASSEWSGSSGNTIYF.

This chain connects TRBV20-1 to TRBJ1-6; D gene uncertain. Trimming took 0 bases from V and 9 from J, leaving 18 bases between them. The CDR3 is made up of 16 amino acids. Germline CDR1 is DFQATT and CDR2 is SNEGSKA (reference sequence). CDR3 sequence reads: CSARDTRAVESSPLHF. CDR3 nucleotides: TGCAGTGCTAGAGATACTAGGGCTGTCGAGAGTTCACCCCTCCACTTT.

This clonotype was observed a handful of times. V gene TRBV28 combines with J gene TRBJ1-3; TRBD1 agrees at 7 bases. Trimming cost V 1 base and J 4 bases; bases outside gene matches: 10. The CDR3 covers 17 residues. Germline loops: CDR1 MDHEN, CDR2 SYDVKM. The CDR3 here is CASSLSALYRGGNTIYF. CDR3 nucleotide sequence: TGTGCCAGCAGTTTATCCGCCCTTTACAGGGGCGGAAACACCATATATTTT.

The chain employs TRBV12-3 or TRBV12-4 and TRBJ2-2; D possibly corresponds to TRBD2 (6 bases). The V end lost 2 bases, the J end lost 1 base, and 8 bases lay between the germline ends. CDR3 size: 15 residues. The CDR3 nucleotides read TGTGCCAGCAGTTTATTGGGAGGGAACACCGGGGAGCTGTTTTTT. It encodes CASSLLGGNTGELFF.

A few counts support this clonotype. The CDR3 protein is CASSFRLAVREAQYF. CDR3 nucleotides: TGTGCCAGCAGTTTCAGACTAGCGGTCCGGGAAGCCCAGTACTTC. J is TRBJ2-5 and V is TRBV12-3 or TRBV12-4; TRBD2 agrees at 9 bases. The CDR3 covers 15 residues. J was trimmed by 9 bases and V by 3 bases; bases with no gene match: 11.

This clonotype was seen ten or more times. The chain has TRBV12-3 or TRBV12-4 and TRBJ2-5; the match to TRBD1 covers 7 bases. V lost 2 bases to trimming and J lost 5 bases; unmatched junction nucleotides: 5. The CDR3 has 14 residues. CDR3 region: CASSLRGQRETQYF. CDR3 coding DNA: TGTGCCAGCAGTTTAAGGGGGCAACGGGAGACCCAGTACTTC.

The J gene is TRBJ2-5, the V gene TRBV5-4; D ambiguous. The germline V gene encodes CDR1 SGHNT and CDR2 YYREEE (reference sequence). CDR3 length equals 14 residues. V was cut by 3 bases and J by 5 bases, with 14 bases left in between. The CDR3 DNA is TGTGCCAGCAGCTCTGGCCCCACCAGGGAGACCCAGTACTTC. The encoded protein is CASSSGPTRETQYF.

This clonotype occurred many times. CDR3 amino acids: CASSLFRGGNQPQHF. The DNA of the CDR3 is TGTGCCAGCAGTTTATTCCGGGGCGGCAATCAGCCCCAGCATTTT. The chain recombines TRBV12-3 or TRBV12-4 with TRBJ1-5; tentatively, D is TRBD1 (5 bases). Between the trimmed V and J ends, which lost 2 bases and 2 bases, there was a span of 10 bases. CDR3 length: 15 residues.

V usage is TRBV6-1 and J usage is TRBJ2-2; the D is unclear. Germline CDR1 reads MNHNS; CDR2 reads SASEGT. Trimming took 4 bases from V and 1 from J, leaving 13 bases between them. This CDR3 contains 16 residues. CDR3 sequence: CASSGQIGENTGELFF. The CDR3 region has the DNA TGTGCCAGCAGTGGACAAATTGGGGAGAACACCGGGGAGCTGTTTTTT.

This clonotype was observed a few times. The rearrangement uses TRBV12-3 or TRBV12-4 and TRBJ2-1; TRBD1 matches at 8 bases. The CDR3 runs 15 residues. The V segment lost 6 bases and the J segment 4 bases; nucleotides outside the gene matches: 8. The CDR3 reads CASSQGQDYYNEQFF. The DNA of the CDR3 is TGTGCCAGCAGCCAGGGACAGGATTATTACAATGAGCAGTTCTTC.

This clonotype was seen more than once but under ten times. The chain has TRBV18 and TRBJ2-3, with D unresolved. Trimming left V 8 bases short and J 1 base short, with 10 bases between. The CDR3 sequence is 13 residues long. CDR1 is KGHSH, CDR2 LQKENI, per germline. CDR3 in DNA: TGTGCCAGCCAAAGTCCCCGCACAGATACGCAGTATTTT. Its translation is CASQSPRTDTQYF. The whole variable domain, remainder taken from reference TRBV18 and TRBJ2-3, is NAGVMQNPRHLVRRRGQEARLRCSPMKGHSHVYWYRQLPEEGLKFMVYLQKENIIDESGMPKERFSAEFPKEGPSILRIQQVVRGDSAAYFCASQSPRTDTQYFGPGTRLTVL.

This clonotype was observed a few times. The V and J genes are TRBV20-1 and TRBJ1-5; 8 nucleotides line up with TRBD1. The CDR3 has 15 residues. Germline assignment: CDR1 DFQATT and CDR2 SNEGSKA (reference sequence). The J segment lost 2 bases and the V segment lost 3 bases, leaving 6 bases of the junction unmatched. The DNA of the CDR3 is TGCAGTGCTAGTAAGGAGACAGGGGGCAATCAGCCCCAGCATTTT. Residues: CSASKETGGNQPQHF.

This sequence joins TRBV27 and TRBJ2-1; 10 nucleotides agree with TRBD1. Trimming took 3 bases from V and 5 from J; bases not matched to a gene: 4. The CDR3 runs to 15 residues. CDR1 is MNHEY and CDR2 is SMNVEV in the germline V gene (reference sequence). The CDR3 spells CASSFGDRGHNEQFF. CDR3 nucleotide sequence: TGTGCCAGCAGTTTTGGGGACAGGGGACACAATGAGCAGTTCTTC.

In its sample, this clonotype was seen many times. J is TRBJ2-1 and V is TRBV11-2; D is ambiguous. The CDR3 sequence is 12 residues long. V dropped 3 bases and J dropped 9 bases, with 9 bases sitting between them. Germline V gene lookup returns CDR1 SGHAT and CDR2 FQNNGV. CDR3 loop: CASSLGSGEQFF. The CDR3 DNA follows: TGTGCCAGCAGCTTGGGCAGTGGTGAGCAGTTCTTC.

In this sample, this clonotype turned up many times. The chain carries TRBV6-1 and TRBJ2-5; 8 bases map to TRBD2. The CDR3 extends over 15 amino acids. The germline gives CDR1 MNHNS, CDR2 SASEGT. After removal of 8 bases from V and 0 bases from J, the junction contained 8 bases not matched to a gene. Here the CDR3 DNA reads TGTGCCAGCGCCAACTCGCGGGGGGACCAAGAGACCCAGTACTTC. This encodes CASANSRGDQETQYF.

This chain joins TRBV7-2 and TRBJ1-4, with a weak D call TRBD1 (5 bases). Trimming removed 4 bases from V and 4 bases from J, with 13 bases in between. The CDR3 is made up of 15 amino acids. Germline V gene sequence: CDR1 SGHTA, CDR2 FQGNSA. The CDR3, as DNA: TGTGCCAGCAGCTCCATTGACAGAAATAATGAAAAACTGTTTTTT. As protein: CASSSIDRNNEKLFF.

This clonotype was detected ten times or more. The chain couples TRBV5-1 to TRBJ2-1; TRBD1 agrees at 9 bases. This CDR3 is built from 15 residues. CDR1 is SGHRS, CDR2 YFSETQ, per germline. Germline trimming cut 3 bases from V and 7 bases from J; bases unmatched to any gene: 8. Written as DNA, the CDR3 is TGCGCCAGCAGCTCGACAGGGGGGGCATGGAATGAGCAGTTCTTC. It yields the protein CASSSTGGAWNEQFF.

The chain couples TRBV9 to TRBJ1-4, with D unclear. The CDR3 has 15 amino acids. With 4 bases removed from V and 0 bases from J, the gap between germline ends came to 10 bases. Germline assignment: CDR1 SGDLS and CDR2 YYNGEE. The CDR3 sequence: CASSSTGTTNEKLFF. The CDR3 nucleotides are TGTGCCAGCAGCTCAACCGGAACAACTAATGAAAAACTGTTTTTT.